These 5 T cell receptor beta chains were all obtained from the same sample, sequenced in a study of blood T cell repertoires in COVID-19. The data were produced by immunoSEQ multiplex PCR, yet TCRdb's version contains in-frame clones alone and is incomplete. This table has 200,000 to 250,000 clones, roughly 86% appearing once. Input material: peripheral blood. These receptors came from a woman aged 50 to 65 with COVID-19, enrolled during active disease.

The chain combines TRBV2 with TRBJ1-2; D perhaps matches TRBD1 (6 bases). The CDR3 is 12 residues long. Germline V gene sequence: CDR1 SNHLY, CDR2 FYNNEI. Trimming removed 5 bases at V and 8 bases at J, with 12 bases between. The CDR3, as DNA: TGTGCCAGCAGTTCTCACAGGGAGGGCTACACCTTC. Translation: CASSSHREGYTF.

CDR3 amino acids: CASSVGSRTYEQYF. CDR3 bases: TGTGCCAGCAGCGTGGGTAGCAGAACCTACGAGCAGTACTTC. This chain uses TRBV9 with TRBJ2-7; D unclear. V lost 2 bases to trimming and J lost 2 bases, with 11 bases between them. Germline loops: CDR1 SGDLS, CDR2 YYNGEE. The CDR3 extends over 14 amino acids. Based on the CDR3 plus reference TRBV9 and TRBJ2-7, the full variable domain is DSGVTQTPKHLITATGQRVTLRCSPRSGDLSVYWYQQSLDQGLQFLIQYYNGEERAKGNILERFSAQQFPDLHSELNLSSLELGDSALYFCASSVGSRTYEQYFGPGTRLTVT.

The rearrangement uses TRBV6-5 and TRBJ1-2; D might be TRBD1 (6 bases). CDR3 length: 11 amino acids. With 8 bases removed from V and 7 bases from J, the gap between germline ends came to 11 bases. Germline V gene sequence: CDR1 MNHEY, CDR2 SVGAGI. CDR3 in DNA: TGTGCCAGCTGGGGGGGGGCTGGCTACACCTTC. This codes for CASWGGAGYTF.

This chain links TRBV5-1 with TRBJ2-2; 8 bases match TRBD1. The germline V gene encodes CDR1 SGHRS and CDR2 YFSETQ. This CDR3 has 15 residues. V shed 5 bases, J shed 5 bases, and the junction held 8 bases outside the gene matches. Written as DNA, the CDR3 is TGCGCCAGCAGACTAAGACAGGGGTGGACCGGGGAGCTGTTTTTT. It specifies CASRLRQGWTGELFF.

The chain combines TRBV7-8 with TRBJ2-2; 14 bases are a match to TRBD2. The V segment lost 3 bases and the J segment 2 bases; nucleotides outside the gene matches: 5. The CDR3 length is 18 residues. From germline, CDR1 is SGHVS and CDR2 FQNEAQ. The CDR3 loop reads CASSFKTSGGVNTGELFF. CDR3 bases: TGTGCCAGCAGCTTCAAGACTAGCGGGGGGGTAAACACCGGGGAGCTGTTTTTT.